This T cell receptor (beta chain) was retrieved from a study of blood T cells in healthy people across ages. Points from the study as a whole: Aged donors had fewer naive CD4+ cells and lower diversity than long-lived donors.

About this clonotype itself: What it binds is unknown.

The CDR3 has 14 residues. Germline V lookup: CDR1 SGDLS, CDR2 YYNGEE. Primers used in a second PCR of about 7 to 11 cycles were a sample-barcoded 5' primer and a J-beta primer mix. Each CDR3 protein is one row after TCRdb ran MiXCR on the 5' RACE reads. Here the sample spans about a million distinct CDR3 sequences, about 51% being singletons. The sample was blood. The chain has TRBV9 and TRBJ2-7; D assignment may be TRBD1 or TRBD2 (6 bases each). Judging by the DNA end, TRBJ2-5 fits better; the J call may be wrong. The receptor comes from a woman in her sixties or seventies in good health. For the CDR3, the DNA is TGTGCCAGCAGCGTAGCATCGGGGGCTGAGACCCAGTACTTC. Amino acids: CASSVASGAETQYF.